A single T cell receptor beta chain is shown here with its context. Its antigen remains unknown. CDR1 MNHEY and CDR2 SVGAGI come from the germline V gene. The CDR3 has 13 residues. The germline V and J ends were trimmed by 2 bases and 7 bases, with 12 bases remaining between them. This entry belongs to a study of T cell responses to AZD1222 COVID-19 vaccine. Repertoires were generated with immunoSEQ multiplex PCR, while TCRdb's copy carries only in-frame clones and drops some. The sample includes about 140,000 clones, about 91% of them seen just once. Study outcomes and limitations: Just six people given AZD1222 tested seropositive at baseline.

This receptor was obtained from an adult in good health. J is TRBJ2-7 and V is TRBV6-5, with D possibly being TRBD1 (5 bases). This specimen consisted of peripheral blood, obtained on day 0 of AZD1222 vaccination. The DNA for the CDR3 is TGTGCCAGCAGTTACATGCAGGGCAGGGAGCAGTACTTC. Protein: CASSYMQGREQYF.